This T cell receptor beta chain derives from a study of T cells after somatic rescue of genetic block. The junction had 15 bases not matched to a gene; V was cut back by 1 base and J by 0 bases. CDR1 is SNHLY and CDR2 is FYNNEI in the germline V gene. There are 21 residues in the CDR3. Libraries were prepared by immunoSEQ multiplex PCR; TCRdb keeps only in-frame clonotypes and omits some of them. The repertoire holds approximately 110,000 clones, around nine tenths seen once, with over 1.1% in the top ten. The TCR sequence derives from a woman aged 18-29 years. The material sequenced was peripheral blood mononuclear cells (PBMCs). This sequence joins TRBV2 and TRBJ2-7; 13 bases line up with TRBD2. The chain's CDR3 is CASSEGALAGGPVRRSYEQYF. The DNA for the CDR3 is TGTGCCAGCAGTGAAGGAGCACTAGCGGGGGGGCCCGTTAGGCGCTCCTACGAGCAGTACTTC. Full variable domain (remainder filled in from reference TRBV2 and TRBJ2-7): EPEVTQTPSHQVTQMGQEVILRCVPISNHLYFYWYRQILGQKVEFLVSFYNNEISEKSEIFDDQFSVERPDGSNFTLKIRSTKLEDSAMYFCASSEGALAGGPVRRSYEQYFGPGTRLTVT.